The clone carrying this TCR beta chain appeared a few times. Unique molecular identifiers tagged the TCRbeta library. TCRdb re-called the PCR reads through MiXCR, storing one row per CDR3 protein. The sample carries a few hundred thousand distinct CDR3 sequences, about 9.3% recorded once. The germline V gene encodes CDR1 KGHDR and CDR2 SFDVKD. The CDR3 spans 15 residues. V lost 1 base to trimming and J lost 5 bases, with 13 bases between them. This sample stems from a study of T-cell reconstitution after alpha-beta-depleted transplantation in children. The gene calls are TRBV24-1 and TRBJ2-5; D call uncertain. The receptor was isolated from a human donor who donated a stem cell graft to a child with acute lymphoblastic leukemia. Sample: PBMCs from the stem cell graft donor, taken from the stem cell graft. The CDR3 spells CATSDFKMSKETQYF. In nucleotides, the CDR3 is TGTGCCACCAGTGATTTTAAAATGTCGAAGGAGACCCAGTACTTC.